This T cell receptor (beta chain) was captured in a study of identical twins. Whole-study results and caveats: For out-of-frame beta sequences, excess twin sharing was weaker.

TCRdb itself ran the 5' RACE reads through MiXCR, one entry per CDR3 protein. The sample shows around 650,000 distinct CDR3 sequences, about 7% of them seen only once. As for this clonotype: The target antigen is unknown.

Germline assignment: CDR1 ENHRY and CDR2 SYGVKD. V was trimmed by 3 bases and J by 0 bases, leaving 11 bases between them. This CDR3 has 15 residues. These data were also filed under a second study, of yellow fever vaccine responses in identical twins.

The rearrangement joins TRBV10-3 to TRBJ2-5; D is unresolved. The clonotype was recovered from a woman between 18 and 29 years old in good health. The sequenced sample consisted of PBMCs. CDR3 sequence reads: CAISDRGGYQETQYF. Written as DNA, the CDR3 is TGTGCCATCAGTGATAGAGGCGGCTACCAAGAGACCCAGTACTTC.